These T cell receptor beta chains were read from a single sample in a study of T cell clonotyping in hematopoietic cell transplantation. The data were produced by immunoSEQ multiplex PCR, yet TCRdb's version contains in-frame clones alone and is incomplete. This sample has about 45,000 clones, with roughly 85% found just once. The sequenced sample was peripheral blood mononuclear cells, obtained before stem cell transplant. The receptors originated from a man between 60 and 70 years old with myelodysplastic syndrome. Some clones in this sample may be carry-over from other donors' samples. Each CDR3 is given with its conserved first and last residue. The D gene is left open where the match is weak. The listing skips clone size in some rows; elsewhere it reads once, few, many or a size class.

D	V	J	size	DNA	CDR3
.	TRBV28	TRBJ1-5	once	TGTGCCACCAACCCCGCAGGGAGCAATCAGCCCCAGCATTTT	CATNPAGSNQPQHF
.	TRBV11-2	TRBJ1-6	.	TGTGCCAGCAGCTTATGGGACCCAAGGAGGAATTCACCCCTCCACTTT	CASSLWDPRRNSPLHF
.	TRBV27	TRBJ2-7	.	TGTGCCAGCAGTTCCCAAGCGGACCCGAGACGTTACGAGCAGTACTTC	CASSSQADPRRYEQYF
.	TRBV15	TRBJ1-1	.	TGTGCCACCAGCAGATTAACAGGGCCGACGAACACTGAAGCTTTCTTT	CATSRLTGPTNTEAFF
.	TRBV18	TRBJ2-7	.	TGTGCCAGCTCACAGGTTCACTCCTACGAGCAGTACTTC	CASSQVHSYEQYF
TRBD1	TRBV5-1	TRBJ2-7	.	TGCGCCAGCAGCCGACAGGGGTACGAGCAGTACTTC	CASSRQGYEQYF
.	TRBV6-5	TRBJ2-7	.	TGTGCCAGCGGTGGGTGGTCAGCTACGACCTACGAGCAGTACTTC	CASGGWSATTYEQYF
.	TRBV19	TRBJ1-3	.	TGTGCCAGTAGTATTGACGCAGCGCCTGGAAACACCATATATTTT	CASSIDAAPGNTIYF
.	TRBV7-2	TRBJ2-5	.	TGTGCCAGCAGCTCCAATCGGAGAGCCCTCCAAGAGACCCAGTACTTC	CASSSNRRALQETQYF
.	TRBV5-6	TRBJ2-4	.	TGTGCCAGCAGTGTAATAGGGATAGCCAAAAACATTCAGTACTTC	CASSVIGIAKNIQYF